Listed here is a single TCR beta chain. Its binding antigen is unknown. The cohort was made up of hundreds of healthy bone marrow donors. At the time of sampling, every cohort member was nominally healthy, though immune exposures that went unrecorded were likely present. The donor tested CMV seronegative and was one of the 352 seronegative cohort members. A peripheral blood sample was provided by each donor, and peripheral blood mononuclear cells were used for TCR beta sequencing. The Qiagen DNeasy Blood Extraction Kit was used to extract genomic DNA from the blood cell samples. The CDR3, cysteine through phenylalanine, is 13 amino acids long. This entry keeps only the CDR3 DNA: 39 bases, framed from base 1. According to the germline V gene, CDR1 reads ENHRY and CDR2 reads SYGVKD. V is clipped by 2 bases and J by 6 bases, and the sequence between their germline boundaries is 8 bases long. Library prep was done by the immunoSEQ multiplex PCR assay. The multiplex PCR relied on a mix of 60 forward primers for TCR Vbeta segments and 13 reverse primers for TCR Jbeta segments. A multiplex PCR assay on genomic DNA amplified the CDR3 region of rearranged TCR beta genes. Amplified TCR beta libraries were sequenced as 87-base-pair reads on the Illumina HiSeq System. From the authors' description of their analysis: A later analysis counted tens of millions of unique TCR beta chains across the 650 to 800 repertoires, and 9 million to 14 million of these chains were shared by at least two donors. Raw reads were error-corrected and collapsed into unique sequences by a nearest-neighbor algorithm in which closely related sequences were merged to remove PCR and sequencing errors. To assign V, D and J gene segments, CDR3 sequences were aligned to IMGT reference sequences. For a sequence to be retained, at least a six-nucleotide match to both a V gene segment and a J gene segment was required. Rearrangements were called productive when the CDR3 lacked stop codons and stayed in frame with V and J; all others were non-productive. CDR3 was defined according to IMGT convention as the region running from the second conserved V-encoded cysteine to the conserved J-encoded phenylalanine. Sequences without an unambiguous match to a single V gene segment were excluded from the earlier analysis of approximately 560 of the donors. In an earlier analysis of several hundred of the donors, V segments were called functional above 56.7% productive rearrangements and were called segregating when the between-donor standard deviation exceeded 5%. A statistical classification framework was built to diagnose cytomegalovirus status from the catalog of TCR beta chain sequences. V and J gene assignment, in a later analysis, came from comparing TCR nucleotide sequences with IMGT/GENE-DB human TR gene sequences. Using the TCRdist pipeline, a later analysis assigned CDR3 sequences along with most-parsimonious VDJ recombination scenarios. A later analysis defined each TCR beta chain by its CDR3 amino acid sequence plus V-gene family, and excluded reads lacking a unique V-gene family. A later analysis removed roughly 590 highly shared, low-generation-probability nucleotide sequences to deal with suspected cross-contamination and a sequencing artifact. In a later analysis, a clonal expansion index was calculated for each public chain from normalized within-repertoire ranks of inferred template counts. A later analysis computed generation probabilities with a VDJ recombination model fitted to out-of-frame rearrangements, and checked the results against IGoR. Hypergeometric tests were used in a later analysis to score TCR-TCR, TCR-HLA and TCR-CMV co-occurrence, with a repertoire-size bias correction applied to the TCR pairs. A later analysis estimated false discovery rates by permuting HLA or CMV assignments 20 times. In a later analysis, co-occurring TCRs were grouped using DBSCAN, and TCRdist sequence similarity was added for clustering within HLA-allele-positive subsets. Repertoires with fewer than 30,000 or more than 120,000 public chains, plus five repertoires with anomalous nucleotide sharing, were excluded from co-occurrence clustering. Drawn from immuneACCESS, this table holds only the in-frame rearrangements with V and J called that TCRdb kept. Clones are partly lost; checked studies trace under half to an unresolved V gene and leave the rest unexplained. D and trimming were read from the DNA, whereas the V and J calls and clone size are those reported in that table. The table for this sample lists 150,000 to 200,000 clones. The ten largest clones add up to approximately 2% of the sample.

The data derive from a study of cytomegalovirus exposure and HLA in healthy donors (dated by TCRdb to 2015 to 2018). A note on the overall study: An earlier analysis of 550 to 700 of the donors reported 250 to 350 Gb of sequence data and about 100 million unique TCR beta sequences from approximately 180 million T cells. An early release that covered roughly 600 HLA-typed donors contained approximately 300 gigabases of sequencing data and around 85 million unique TCR sequences. Of the 350 to 450 genotyped donors, 65% to 90% fell in the genetic ancestry cluster associated with self-reported Caucasian donors. The study aimed to test whether cataloging public T cell receptors could reveal signatures of past pathogen exposure. Using immunosequencing, the study profiled T cell repertoires from 550 to 750 subjects and related those repertoires to cytomegalovirus serostatus. Along with the approximately 600-subject first cohort, a separate validation cohort of over a hundred different subjects was used. To predict cytomegalovirus infection status, the study combined high-throughput TCR immunosequencing, statistical association of individual TCRs with disease status, and machine learning. A later analysis re-analyzed previously published TCR beta repertoires from about 600 donors and added high-resolution HLA genotyping to study TCR occurrence patterns. In the later analysis, no new phenotypic data were used to find candidate immune exposures; instead, reliance was placed on TCR beta sequences and their occurrence across donors. An earlier analysis of 587 of the donors applied high-throughput TCR beta sequencing to assess whether each TCR beta V gene segment acted as functional or pseudogenic. Donor age, sex, ethnicity and CMV serostatus were collected together with the repertoire data. In a later genetic analysis, genome-wide SNP genotypes for about 55% of the roughly 670 donors were used, and that subset was treated as a discovery cohort. All discovery cohort repertoires had been generated using a single sequencing platform. Both class I and class II loci were covered by HLA typing, at four-digit resolution. Typing coverage differed by locus: A, B, C, DRB1 and DQB1 were typed in roughly 620-630 donors, DQA1 in about 560, DPA1 in around 580, and DPB1 in just under 490. Roughly five DR-DQ haplotypes were handled as single units for association and clustering, since linkage in the cohort was strong. On average, about 200,000 unique TCR beta nucleotide sequences were sequenced per donor among some 420 genotyped donors of the cohort, with 15% to 20% of those sequences being non-productive.

The investigation overall reported the following: A later analysis associated about 16,000 TCR beta sequences with specific HLA alleles at a false discovery rate of 0.05. A cluster of highly shared sequence variants was judged likely to represent a technical artifact of the sequencing pipeline. Because counts were too low, 15 to 20 rarely observed V segments, including chromosome 9 orphons, were excluded from the earlier analysis of several hundred of the donors. In an earlier analysis of approximately 590 of the donors, most TCR beta V segments were observed in productive rearrangements about 90% or about 30% of the time, broadly matching IMGT annotations. Because HLA typing was missing for some donors at each locus, association tests included only the typed subset. Assigning TCR associations to individual alleles was difficult when HLA alleles, especially DR and DQ, strongly co-occurred. In a later analysis, HLA-associated TCR beta chains were found to be more clonally expanded and to have lower generation probabilities than equally common non-associated chains. A later analysis found that most CMV-associated TCR beta chains appeared HLA-restricted, with HLA associations seemingly driven largely by CMV exposure. According to a later analysis, TCR association rates differed among HLA loci, with DRB1 alleles showing the most associated TCRs and HLA-C alleles showing the fewest. Three of the identified cytomegalovirus-associated TCR beta chains were confirmed in vitro to be specific for cytomegalovirus antigens. Some IMGT-functional V segments, including TRBV6-2 and TRBV6-3, could not be told apart with the 87-base-pair reads, so those segments were excluded. The authors suggested that the approach could potentially be generalized to other disease states and immunological phenotypes. Most TCR sequences were observed very rarely across donors, whereas some public TCRs were present in many individuals. An association between a missense DCLRE1C variant and V-gene and J-gene trimming of TCR beta chains was found in a later genetic analysis and replicated in an independent cohort. Sequencing depth was assumed to be roughly uniform across donors in the presence/absence analyses, though that assumption may not hold. This cohort had only TCR beta chains sequenced, and the lack of alpha or paired-chain data limited which features could be detected. A total of about 180 TCR beta chains were listed by the study as associated with cytomegalovirus. A later genetic analysis reported fewer N-insertions in productive TCRs among donors in an Asian-associated ancestry cluster than the approximately 670-donor mean. In both the original and validation cohorts, the classifier was reported to diagnose cytomegalovirus status with high specificity and sensitivity. A further reported finding was that TCR beta sequences accurately predicted the HLA-A and HLA-B alleles for most subjects in the first cohort. Correlated functional status among segregating V segments might be attributable to linkage disequilibrium, but an unknown experimental factor could not be ruled out. In a later analysis, several top co-occurrence clusters were reported to appear linked to parvovirus B19, influenza, CMV and Epstein-Barr virus. For the cohort, immune exposure information was limited to CMV serostatus.

Rearrangement joined TRBV10-3 to TRBJ1-5; TRBD1 is possibly the D segment (5 matching bases). This TCR was sampled from a man aged 25-45 years in good health and CMV-seronegative. Material for sequencing was PBMCs. This receptor has the CDR3 CAISERGSQPQHF. The DNA sequence reads TGTGCCATCAGTGAGCGGGGGAGTCAGCCCCAGCATTTT.